This section outlines one T cell receptor beta chain sequence together with its context. Repertoires were generated with immunoSEQ multiplex PCR, while TCRdb's copy carries only in-frame clones and drops some. The table lists 100,000 or so clones, less than 95% of them singletons. Researchers took blood at baseline, on cycle 4 day 1, and on cycle 7 day 1. This record belongs to a study of OX40 agonist ivuxolimab in advanced cancers. Study at large: Two patients with cutaneous melanoma and one with hepatocellular carcinoma, three in total, showed partial responses.

This CDR3 is 15 amino acids long. Trimming removed 5 bases from V and 0 bases from J, with 13 bases in between. The germline V gene has CDR1 SGHTA and CDR2 FQGNSA. The origin of this receptor is an adult with an advanced solid tumor such as melanoma, head and neck, liver or kidney cancer. Sequenced material: CD4+ or CD8+ T cells sorted from blood, taken in a trial of the OX40 agonist ivuxolimab. J is TRBJ1-2 and V is TRBV7-2, with a weak D call TRBD1 (5 bases). As DNA, the CDR3 is TGTGCCAGCAGCAGGGACCCAGAAACTAACTATGGCTACACCTTC. Translated: CASSRDPETNYGYTF. The full variable domain, completed using reference TRBV7-2 and TRBJ1-2, is GAGVSQSPSNKVTEKGKDVELRCDPISGHTALYWYRQSLGQGLEFLIYFQGNSAPDKSGLPSDRFSAERTGGSVSTLTIQRTQQEDSAVYLCASSRDPETNYGYTFGSGTRLTVV.